The clone carrying this T cell receptor (beta chain) has a count of ten or more. As yet, its antigen is unknown. These data are taken from a study of human T cells and chemical hapten exposure. The overall study: Chiefly women, the patients showed alopecia areata, totalis or universalis.

The time point denotes: patch test 2, 6 weeks after DPC sensitization. Regarding treatment: therapeutic diphenylcyclopropenone sensitization with weekly scalp DPC. During construction of the library, unique molecular identifiers were attached to individual cDNA molecules for quantitative, reproducible TCR counting. TCRdb used MiXCR to reprocess the RACE reads, holding one entry per CDR3 protein. The top ten clones hold 3.2% of a sample with about 100,000 distinct CDR3 sequences, over 9.5% of them seen once. The junction had 4 bases not matched to a gene; V was cut back by 3 bases and J by 4 bases. The CDR3 has 14 amino acids. Germline CDR1 reads KGHDR; CDR2 reads SFDVKD. Study outcomes and limitations: Versus controls, expanded TCRs had significantly more large CDR3 similarity clusters.

This sequence originates from a woman aged 40 to 50 with alopecia areata. Some clones in this sample may be carry-over from other donors' samples. The J gene is TRBJ1-2, the V gene TRBV24-1; the match to TRBD1 covers 7 bases. This sample comprised whole blood, obtained in connection with sensitization to the hapten diphenylcyclopropenone (DPC). This CDR3 is CATSDGDSFYGYTF. CDR3 DNA: TGTGCCACCAGTGATGGGGACAGCTTCTATGGCTACACCTTC.